A selection of T cell receptor beta chains follows, all from one sample in a study of CD8 T cells in ankylosing spondylitis. MiXCR was run by TCRdb on the 5' RACE reads, yielding one entry per CDR3 protein. The sample holds 700,000 to 1,000,000 distinct CDR3 sequences; roughly 10% are singletons and the top ten take approximately 0.46%. Sequenced: blood, either unsorted or a sorted T cell fraction (not recorded which). All receptors come from a male donor with ankylosing spondylitis. The CDR3 runs from the conserved cysteine through the conserved F or W. Fields, in order: V gene, clone size, J gene, D gene, CDR3 DNA, CDR3 protein. A D gene is named only where the DNA matches it firmly. Only part of the rows carry a size: once, few, many, or a class if the clone is expanded.

v_gene: TRBV9
abundance: once
j_gene: TRBJ1-6
d_gene: TRBD1
CDR3nt: TGTGCCAGCAGCATACAGGGGCAGGGTAATTCACCCCTCCACTTT
CDR3aa: CASSIQGQGNSPLHF

v_gene: TRBV12-3/TRBV12-4
abundance: NA
j_gene: TRBJ2-3
d_gene: NA
CDR3nt: TGTGCCAGCAGTTTCTCCTCACACACAGATACGCAGTATTTT
CDR3aa: CASSFSSHTDTQYF

v_gene: TRBV6-2/TRBV6-3
abundance: few
j_gene: TRBJ2-1
d_gene: NA
CDR3nt: TGTGCCACTGGAGGGACAGCACCCTTAGGGAGGAATGAGCAGTTCTTC
CDR3aa: CATGGTAPLGRNEQFF

v_gene: TRBV5-1
abundance: few
j_gene: TRBJ2-5
d_gene: TRBD1
CDR3nt: TGCGCCAGCAGCTTGACCGGGACAGGGGCGGAGACCCAGTACTTC
CDR3aa: CASSLTGTGAETQYF

v_gene: TRBV5-1
abundance: few
j_gene: TRBJ2-2
d_gene: NA
CDR3nt: TGCGCCAGCAGCTTGTTTGGGACGATCAACACCGGGGAGCTGTTTTTT
CDR3aa: CASSLFGTINTGELFF

v_gene: TRBV12-3/TRBV12-4
abundance: few
j_gene: TRBJ1-5
d_gene: NA
CDR3nt: TGTGCCAGCAGCCAAGACCTTGACCGCCAGCCCCAGCATTTT
CDR3aa: CASSQDLDRQPQHF

v_gene: TRBV20-1
abundance: few
j_gene: TRBJ1-5
d_gene: NA
CDR3nt: TGCAGTGCTAGAGATACAAGGGACAATCAGCCCCAGCATTTT
CDR3aa: CSARDTRDNQPQHF

v_gene: TRBV11-2
abundance: once
j_gene: TRBJ2-5
d_gene: TRBD2
CDR3nt: TGTGCCAGCAGAGGGAGGGTCCAAGAGACCCAGTACTTC
CDR3aa: CASRGRVQETQYF

v_gene: TRBV10-3
abundance: many
j_gene: TRBJ2-5
d_gene: TRBD2
CDR3nt: TGTGCCATCTGGAGCGGGAGGGGAGAGACCCAGTACTTC
CDR3aa: CAIWSGRGETQYF

v_gene: TRBV20-1
abundance: few
j_gene: TRBJ1-1
d_gene: NA
CDR3nt: TGCAGTGCCCTCAAGGATGCGTACACTGAAGCTTTCTTT
CDR3aa: CSALKDAYTEAFF

v_gene: TRBV24-1
abundance: NA
j_gene: TRBJ2-1
d_gene: NA
CDR3nt: TGTGCCACCAGTGATTTGGGTTCGCGATCCTACAATGAGCAGTTCTTC
CDR3aa: CATSDLGSRSYNEQFF

v_gene: TRBV18
abundance: NA
j_gene: TRBJ1-3
d_gene: TRBD1
CDR3nt: TGTGCCAGCTCACTCCGGACAGGAACCTCTGGAAACACCATATATTTT
CDR3aa: CASSLRTGTSGNTIYF

v_gene: TRBV5-1
abundance: many
j_gene: TRBJ2-3
d_gene: TRBD2
CDR3nt: TGCGCCAGCAGCCTAGGGACTAGCGGGGGCACAGATACGCAGTATTTT
CDR3aa: CASSLGTSGGTDTQYF

v_gene: TRBV7-9
abundance: few
j_gene: TRBJ2-1
d_gene: NA
CDR3nt: TGTGCCAGCAGCCGACAGGACGGCTACAATGAGCAGTTCTTC
CDR3aa: CASSRQDGYNEQFF

v_gene: TRBV20-1
abundance: NA
j_gene: TRBJ1-5
d_gene: NA
CDR3nt: TGCAGTGCTAGAGCACAGCCCTATAGCAATCAGCCCCAGCATTTT
CDR3aa: CSARAQPYSNQPQHF

v_gene: TRBV12-3/TRBV12-4
abundance: many
j_gene: TRBJ2-1
d_gene: NA
CDR3nt: TGTGCCAGCAGTCCCCCATTAGTTGAGCAGTTCTTC
CDR3aa: CASSPPLVEQFF

v_gene: TRBV6-1
abundance: few
j_gene: TRBJ2-2
d_gene: TRBD2
CDR3nt: TGTGCCAGCAGTGTAGAATCGTTCGGACTAGCGGGAGGTCCCGGGGAGCTGTTTTTT
CDR3aa: CASSVESFGLAGGPGELFF

v_gene: TRBV5-1
abundance: NA
j_gene: TRBJ2-4
d_gene: NA
CDR3nt: TGCGCCAGCAGCTACAGTGACGCCAAAAACATTCAGTACTTC
CDR3aa: CASSYSDAKNIQYF

v_gene: TRBV5-1
abundance: many
j_gene: TRBJ2-1
d_gene: NA
CDR3nt: TGCGCCAGCAGCTTTAGGGGACTGAGCAGTGAGCAGTTCTTC
CDR3aa: CASSFRGLSSEQFF

v_gene: TRBV12-3/TRBV12-4
abundance: NA
j_gene: TRBJ1-1
d_gene: NA
CDR3nt: TGTGCCAGCAGGGCTCGGGGGCCGAACACTGAAGCTTTCTTT
CDR3aa: CASRARGPNTEAFF

v_gene: TRBV20-1
abundance: few
j_gene: TRBJ2-1
d_gene: TRBD1
CDR3nt: TGCAGTGCCCAAAAACAGGGGCGGGACAATGAGCAGTTCTTC
CDR3aa: CSAQKQGRDNEQFF

v_gene: TRBV12-3/TRBV12-4
abundance: NA
j_gene: TRBJ2-1
d_gene: NA
CDR3nt: TGTGCCAGCACCCAGGGAACGGACAGAGAATACAATGAGCAGTTCTTC
CDR3aa: CASTQGTDREYNEQFF

v_gene: TRBV15
abundance: NA
j_gene: TRBJ2-1
d_gene: TRBD1
CDR3nt: TGTGCCACCAGCAGAGGGGACAGGGCGGGTGAGCAGTTCTTC
CDR3aa: CATSRGDRAGEQFF

v_gene: TRBV19
abundance: NA
j_gene: TRBJ1-5
d_gene: NA
CDR3nt: TGTGCCAGTAATGAGGATCAGGGATGGAATCAGCCCCAGCATTTT
CDR3aa: CASNEDQGWNQPQHF

v_gene: TRBV29-1
abundance: few
j_gene: TRBJ1-1
d_gene: NA
CDR3nt: TGCAGCGTTCGGACAGCCGATGAAGCTTTCTTT
CDR3aa: CSVRTADEAFF